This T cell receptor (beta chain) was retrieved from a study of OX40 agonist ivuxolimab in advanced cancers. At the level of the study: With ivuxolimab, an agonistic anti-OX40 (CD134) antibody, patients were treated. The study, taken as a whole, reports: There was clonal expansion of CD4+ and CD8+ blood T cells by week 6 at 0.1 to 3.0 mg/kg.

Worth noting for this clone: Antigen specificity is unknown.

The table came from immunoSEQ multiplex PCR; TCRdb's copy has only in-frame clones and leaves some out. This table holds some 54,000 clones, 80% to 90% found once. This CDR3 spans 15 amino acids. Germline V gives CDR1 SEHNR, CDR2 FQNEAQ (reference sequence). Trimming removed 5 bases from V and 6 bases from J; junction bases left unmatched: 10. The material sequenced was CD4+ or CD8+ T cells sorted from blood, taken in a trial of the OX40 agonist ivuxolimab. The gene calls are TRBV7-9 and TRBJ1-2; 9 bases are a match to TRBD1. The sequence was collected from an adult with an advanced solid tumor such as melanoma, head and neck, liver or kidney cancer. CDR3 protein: CASSPRDRVQDGYTF. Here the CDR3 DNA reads TGTGCCAGCAGCCCCCGGGACAGGGTTCAGGATGGCTACACCTTC.